The 30 T cell receptor beta chains below were found in one sample sequenced in a study of T cell responses to AZD1222 COVID-19 vaccine. Assay: immunoSEQ multiplex PCR; the TCRdb copy retains only in-frame clones and omits some. The profile shows 120,000 to 150,000 clones, roughly 88% of them singletons. The source material was peripheral blood, sampled on day 0 of AZD1222 vaccination. The receptors shown here come from an adult in good health.

The chain recombines TRBV27 with TRBJ2-1, with 11 bases that match TRBD2. Trimming took 0 bases from V and 6 from J; bases not matched to a gene: 7. Looked up from germline, CDR1 is MNHEY and CDR2 is SMNVEV (reference sequence). The CDR3 has 17 residues. CDR3 loop: CASSLSRGLAELNEQFF. The DNA of the CDR3 is TGTGCCAGCAGTTTATCGAGGGGACTAGCGGAACTCAATGAGCAGTTCTTC.

The J gene is TRBJ2-1, the V gene TRBV4-2, with D perhaps TRBD1 (6 bases). The V gene lost 5 bases and the J gene lost 8 bases, with 16 bases spanning the gap. In germline, CDR1 is LGHNA, CDR2 YNFKEQ. This CDR3 region has 14 residues. The CDR3 reads CASSESPGADEQFF. The DNA of the CDR3 is TGTGCCAGCAGCGAAAGCCCAGGGGCTGATGAGCAGTTCTTC.

This sequence joins TRBV7-6 and TRBJ1-4, with TRBD1 matching 8 bases. V lost 2 bases and J lost 8; bases outside the gene matches: 19. Germline lookup yields CDR1 SGHVS and CDR2 FNYEAQ. The CDR3 sequence is 19 residues long. In nucleotides, the CDR3 is TGTGCCAGCAGCTTAAGACACTCCCTTGCAGGGGGCGTCGGGGAAAAACTGTTTTTT. Translating gives CASSLRHSLAGGVGEKLFF. Full variable domain (outside the CDR3, taken from reference TRBV7-6 and TRBJ1-4): GAGVSQSPRYKVTKRGQDVALRCDPISGHVSLYWYRQALGQGPEFLTYFNYEAQQDKSGLPNDRFSAERPEGSISTLTIQRTEQRDSAMYRCASSLRHSLAGGVGEKLFFGSGTQLSVL.

As to this clone: At one boundary the junction diverges from the germline segment, which might be a read error. The chain links TRBV28 to TRBJ2-1; the D gene is possibly TRBD2 (6 bases). The CDR3 runs to 11 residues. CDR1 MDHEN and CDR2 SYDVKM come from the germline V gene. Here the CDR3 reads CASSVAERVVF. In DNA, the CDR3 is TGTGCCAGCAGCGTAGCGGAAAGGGTGGTCTTC.

The J gene is TRBJ2-3, the V gene TRBV3-1 (or the pseudogene TRBV3-2), with 10 bases aligning to TRBD2. This CDR3 region has 17 residues. The ends lost 1 base at V and 5 bases at J; junction bases unmatched: 9. Germline loops: CDR1 LGHDT, CDR2 YNNKEL (reference sequence). The CDR3 DNA is TGTGCCAGCAGCCAAGTAGTAGCGGGAGGACGGAGAGATACGCAGTATTTT. This sequence encodes CASSQVVAGGRRDTQYF.

The gene calls are TRBV28 and TRBJ2-1; D is undetermined. CDR1 MDHEN and CDR2 SYDVKM come from the germline V gene. The CDR3 totals 16 residues. Trimming removed 11 bases at V and 6 bases at J, with 26 bases between. This CDR3 reads CASAGWDLRERNEQFF. Here the CDR3 DNA reads TGTGCCTCCGCAGGCTGGGATCTTCGAGAACGCAATGAGCAGTTCTTC. Together with reference TRBV28 and TRBJ2-1, the CDR3 gives the full variable domain: DVKVTQSSRYLVKRTGEKVFLECVQDMDHENMFWYRQDPGLGLRLIYFSYDVKMKEKGDIPEGYSVSREKKERFSLILESASTNQTSMYLCASAGWDLRERNEQFFGPGTRLTVL.

The chain carries TRBV14 and TRBJ2-1; maybe TRBD2 (5 bases). This CDR3 is built from 15 residues. CDR1 SGHDN and CDR2 FVKESK come from the germline V gene. Trimming took 0 bases from V and 6 from J, leaving 12 bases between them. CDR3 bases: TGTGCCAGCAGCCAAGATTTCGGAAGCGGCAATGAGCAGTTCTTC. It specifies CASSQDFGSGNEQFF.

The chain recombines TRBV3-1 (or the pseudogene TRBV3-2) with TRBJ1-6; D is undetermined. This CDR3 is 13 amino acids long. Trimming took off 5 bases at V and 8 bases at J, with 10 bases between the two ends. Germline loops: CDR1 LGHDT, CDR2 YNNKEL (reference sequence). The CDR3 DNA follows: TGTGCCAGCAGCGCCGTGATTGATTCACCCCTCCACTTT. It translates to CASSAVIDSPLHF.

The CDR3 protein is CASSSGMGQPQHF. CDR3 bases: TGTGCCAGCAGCTCAGGTATGGGTCAGCCCCAGCATTTT. The chain carries TRBV7-2 and TRBJ1-5, with D uncertain. The CDR3 has 13 residues. Germline CDR1 SGHTA, CDR2 FQGNSA. The V end lost 4 bases, the J end lost 6 bases, and 10 bases lay between the germline ends.

The chain joins TRBV7-2 to TRBJ1-2, with TRBD1 identical over 7 bases. The germline V gene has CDR1 SGHTA and CDR2 FQGNSA. The CDR3 runs 14 residues. J gave up 4 bases and V 5 bases, and 7 bases lay outside the gene matches. The CDR3 here is CASSLGQAVYGYTF. In nucleotides, the CDR3 is TGTGCCAGCAGCCTCGGACAGGCGGTCTATGGCTACACCTTC.

This sequence joins TRBV21-1 and TRBJ2-3. TRBV21-1 corresponds to a pseudogene. The CDR3 length is 15 residues. Here the CDR3 DNA reads TGTGCCAGCAGCGTAAGGCCCTATAGCACAGATACGCAGTATTTT. Protein: CASSVRPYSTDTQYF.

V and J are TRBV28 and TRBJ1-5; unclear D gene. The CDR3 contains 15 residues. Between the trimmed V and J ends, which lost 4 bases and 7 bases, there was a span of 17 bases. Looked up from germline, CDR1 is MDHEN and CDR2 is SYDVKM. The DNA of the CDR3 is TGTGCCAGCAGTTCCCCCAAGGGAAAGGACCAGCCCCAGCATTTT. Its protein is CASSSPKGKDQPQHF.

The chain uses TRBV28 and TRBJ1-2; 9 nucleotides agree with TRBD1. There are 15 residues in the CDR3. Germline V lookup: CDR1 MDHEN, CDR2 SYDVKM. J gave up 4 bases and V 4 bases, and 7 bases lay outside the gene matches. CDR3 sequence (DNA): TGTGCCAGCAGTTCCGGGACAGGGTCCATCTATGGCTACACCTTC. It yields the protein CASSSGTGSIYGYTF.

This clone was observed a single time. This chain links TRBV18 with TRBJ1-2, with TRBD1 identical over 7 bases. The germline V gene encodes CDR1 KGHSH and CDR2 LQKENI. Unmatched junction bases numbered 4, after V lost 2 bases and J lost 4 bases. The CDR3 spans 14 residues. This chain's CDR3 is CASSPDRDVYGYTF. The CDR3 bases are TGTGCCAGCTCACCAGACAGGGACGTCTATGGCTACACCTTC. Full variable domain (remainder filled in from reference TRBV18 and TRBJ1-2): NAGVMQNPRHLVRRRGQEARLRCSPMKGHSHVYWYRQLPEEGLKFMVYLQKENIIDESGMPKERFSAEFPKEGPSILRIQQVVRGDSAAYFCASSPDRDVYGYTFGSGTRLTVV.

The chain is built from TRBV9 and TRBJ1-5, with 8 nucleotides matching TRBD1. From germline, CDR1 is SGDLS and CDR2 YYNGEE. This CDR3 has 14 residues. The V and J ends lost 2 bases and 5 bases, in that order; junction bases with no gene match: 3. The CDR3 region is CASSVGQGDQPQHF. The CDR3 DNA follows: TGTGCCAGCAGCGTTGGACAGGGAGATCAGCCCCAGCATTTT.

The rearrangement uses TRBV9 and TRBJ2-1, with 7 positions matching TRBD2. This CDR3 has 16 residues. The ends lost 2 bases at V and 9 bases at J; junction bases unmatched: 14. Looked up from germline, CDR1 is SGDLS and CDR2 is YYNGEE. CDR3 protein: CASSVASGISMGEQFF. The CDR3 coding sequence is TGTGCCAGCAGCGTGGCCAGCGGGATAAGTATGGGTGAGCAGTTCTTC.

The chain is built from TRBV29-1 and TRBJ2-2; TRBD2 aligns across 12 bases. This CDR3 region has 14 residues. With V trimmed by 7 bases and J by 5 bases, 5 bases remained unmatched. In germline, CDR1 is SQVTM, CDR2 ANQGSEA. CDR3: CSASSGRGTGELFF. CDR3 sequence (DNA): TGCAGCGCCTCTAGCGGGAGGGGGACCGGGGAGCTGTTTTTT.

J is TRBJ1-4 and V is TRBV19; a weak D match, TRBD1 (5 bases). Germline V gene lookup returns CDR1 LNHDA and CDR2 SQIVND (reference sequence). The CDR3 has 16 residues. The ends were cut back, 3 bases at V and 1 base at J, with 12 bases in the middle. The CDR3 DNA reads TGTGCCAGTAGTATCGGAGGGGAAATAACTAATGAAAAACTGTTTTTT. Protein sequence: CASSIGGEITNEKLFF.

This chain connects TRBV20-1 to TRBJ1-2; the D gene is possibly TRBD1 (6 bases). Germline loops: CDR1 DFQATT, CDR2 SNEGSKA (reference sequence). CDR3 size: 14 residues. Trimming removed 3 bases at V and 5 bases at J, with 16 bases between. The CDR3 bases are TGCAGTGCTAGTTCGGTTACCCAGGGGTATGGCTACACCTTC. This gives the protein CSASSVTQGYGYTF.

V usage is TRBV19 and J usage is TRBJ2-7; tentatively, D is TRBD2 (5 bases). The CDR3 has 12 residues. Germline loops: CDR1 LNHDA, CDR2 SQIVND (reference sequence). Trimming cost V 6 bases and J 4 bases, with 10 bases left between them. This CDR3 is CASSGIGYEQYF. The CDR3 DNA sequence: TGTGCCAGTAGCGGGATTGGGTACGAGCAGTACTTC.

This chain connects TRBV6-2 or TRBV6-3 to TRBJ1-1; unclear D gene. Germline values: CDR1 MNHEY, CDR2 SVGEGT. Trimming stripped 0 bases from V and 2 bases from J, with 10 bases between. This CDR3 has 15 residues. The CDR3 protein is CASSYSLRPNTEAFF. CDR3 in DNA: TGTGCCAGCAGTTACTCATTACGGCCCAACACTGAAGCTTTCTTT.

This clone was seen only once. V and J are TRBV9 and TRBJ2-3; 10 bases match TRBD2. Germline CDR1 and CDR2: SGDLS and YYNGEE. The CDR3 runs to 16 residues. With V trimmed by 0 bases and J by 1 base, 2 bases remained unmatched. The CDR3 loop reads CASSVGTSGRTDTQYF. In DNA form, the CDR3 reads TGTGCCAGCAGCGTAGGGACTAGCGGCCGCACAGATACGCAGTATTTT.

The chain combines TRBV6-6 with TRBJ2-3; no firm D call. V gave up 8 bases and J gave up 4 bases, with 10 bases separating them. CDR1 and CDR2 (germline): MNHNY, SVGAGI (reference sequence). This CDR3 comprises 12 residues. CDR3 sequence: CASSPDPDTQYF. DNA of the CDR3: TGTGCCAGCTCCCCCGACCCAGATACGCAGTATTTT.

The rearrangement uses TRBV7-6 and TRBJ1-3; maybe TRBD1 (6 bases). Looked up from germline, CDR1 is SGHVS and CDR2 is FNYEAQ. This CDR3 has 16 amino acids. V dropped 6 bases and J dropped 1 base, with 16 bases sitting between them. CDR3 protein: CASSNRRDKSGNTIYF. The CDR3 DNA reads as TGTGCCAGCAGTAACCGCCGGGACAAATCTGGAAACACCATATATTTT.

The genes are TRBV7-9 and TRBJ2-7; TRBD2 is a possible D gene (6 bases). Germline CDR1 and CDR2: SEHNR and FQNEAQ (reference sequence). The V end was cut by 5 bases, the J end by 3 bases, with 23 bases between. The CDR3 is 17 residues long. CDR3 DNA sequence: TGTGCCAGCAGCCCTTCAGGAGGGTCATTTGGAGGCTACGAGCAGTACTTC. It is translated as CASSPSGGSFGGYEQYF. Variable domain in full (rest from reference TRBV7-9 and TRBJ2-7): DTGVSQNPRHKITKRGQNVTFRCDPISEHNRLYWYRQTLGQGPEFLTYFQNEAQLEKSRLLSDRFSAERPKGSFSTLEIQRTEQGDSAMYLCASSPSGGSFGGYEQYFGPGTRLTVT.

DNA for the CDR3: TGCGCCAGCAGCCCCCGGGGAGACTATGGCTACACCTTC. Encoded protein: CASSPRGDYGYTF. The chain employs TRBV4-3 and TRBJ1-2; D uncertain. With 4 bases removed from V and 3 bases from J, the gap between germline ends came to 9 bases. The CDR3 spans 13 residues. Germline CDR1 reads LGHNA; CDR2 reads YSLEER.

The chain links TRBV7-2 to TRBJ1-5; no firm D call. Trimming stripped 5 bases from V and 2 bases from J, with 10 bases between. Germline V gene lookup returns CDR1 SGHTA and CDR2 FQGNSA. CDR3 length: 14 amino acids. For the CDR3, the DNA is TGTGCCAGCAGCGTGGACGAGCGCAATCAGCCCCAGCATTTT. Its protein is CASSVDERNQPQHF.

This clone appeared a single time. V and J are TRBV4-3 and TRBJ2-3; D is uncertain. Germline loops: CDR1 LGHNA, CDR2 YSLEER. The ends were cut back, 0 bases at V and 2 bases at J, with 9 bases in the middle. The CDR3 covers 15 residues. The CDR3 sequence: CASSQDVDYTDTQYF. Written as DNA, the CDR3 is TGCGCCAGCAGCCAAGATGTGGATTACACAGATACGCAGTATTTT.

This clone was picked up one time. The rearrangement links TRBV11-2 to TRBJ1-1; 7 bases fit TRBD1. V trimming: 0 bases; J trimming: 11 bases; junction bases outside the gene matches: 6. CDR1 is SGHAT, CDR2 FQNNGV, per germline. The length of the CDR3 is 13 residues. CDR3: CASSLERQGYAFF. The DNA for the CDR3 is TGTGCCAGCAGCTTAGAGAGACAGGGTTACGCTTTCTTT.

The J gene is TRBJ1-4, the V gene TRBV29-1; D not certain. The CDR3 runs 11 residues. The V gene's germline CDR1 is SQVTM and CDR2 ANQGSEA. V was cut by 2 bases and J by 8 bases, with 6 bases left in between. In nucleotides, the CDR3 is TGCAGCGTTGAAATCGACGAAAAACTGTTTTTT. Translating it yields CSVEIDEKLFF.